What follows describes a single T cell receptor beta chain. The sample originates from a study of cytomegalovirus exposure and HLA in healthy donors. Across the study: A preliminary data release comprised about 85 million unique TCRs obtained from HLA-typed donors.

This CDR3 has 13 amino acids. The junction had 7 bases not matched to a gene; V was cut back by 9 bases and J by 7 bases. Germline loops: CDR1 LNHDA, CDR2 SQIVND (reference sequence). This PCR relied on a set of 60 Vbeta primers and 13 Jbeta primers. Clones were read by immunoSEQ multiplex PCR, and TCRdb kept only the in-frame ones, dropping some. The data show 85,000 to 110,000 clones, with more than 75% seen just once and 10% held by the top ten. The receptor's source is a woman aged 18-30 years in good health and CMV-seropositive. What was sequenced was PBMCs. This rearrangement joins TRBV19 to TRBJ1-2; 11 positions match TRBD1. The CDR3 bases are TGTGCCAGCACGGACAGGGGGCGCCGTGGCTACACCTTC. Translating gives CASTDRGRRGYTF.